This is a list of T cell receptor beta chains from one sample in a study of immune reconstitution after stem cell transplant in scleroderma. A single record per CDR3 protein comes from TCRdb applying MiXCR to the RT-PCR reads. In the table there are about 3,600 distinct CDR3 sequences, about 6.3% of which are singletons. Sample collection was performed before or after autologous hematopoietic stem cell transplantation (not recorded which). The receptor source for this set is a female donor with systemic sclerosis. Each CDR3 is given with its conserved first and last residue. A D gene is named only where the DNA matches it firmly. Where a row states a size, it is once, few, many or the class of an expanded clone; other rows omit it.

DNA: TGTGCCAGCTCACTGACCGTGACAGGGGCGAAAGATACGCAGTATTTT
CDR3: CASSLTVTGAKDTQYF
size: -
J: TRBJ2-3
V: TRBV18
D: TRBD1

DNA: TGCGCCAGCAGCCTAGCTAGCGGAGGAGTCACCGGGGAGCTGTTTTTT
CDR3: CASSLASGGVTGELFF
size: medium-sized
J: TRBJ2-2
V: TRBV5-1
D: TRBD2

DNA: TGCAGCGTTGTCGACAGGGCCCTTCAAGAGACCCAGTACTTC
CDR3: CSVVDRALQETQYF
size: -
J: TRBJ2-5
V: TRBV29-1
D: TRBD1

DNA: TGCAGCGTTACGGGACAGTACAATGAGCAGTTCTTC
CDR3: CSVTGQYNEQFF
size: medium-sized
J: TRBJ2-1
V: TRBV29-1
D: TRBD1

DNA: TGTGCCAGTAGTATTTTGGCGGGGGCCGGGGAGCTGTTTTTT
CDR3: CASSILAGAGELFF
size: -
J: TRBJ2-2
V: TRBV19
D: TRBD2

DNA: TGTGCCAGCAGGGGGTTAGAGACCCAGTACTTC
CDR3: CASRGLETQYF
size: medium-sized
J: TRBJ2-5
V: TRBV7-2
D: -

DNA: TGCAGTGCTAGAGCGCAGGGCGTTGAAAAACTGTTTTTT
CDR3: CSARAQGVEKLFF
size: medium-sized
J: TRBJ1-4
V: TRBV20-1
D: -

DNA: TGCAGTGCTAGAGGGCCAACCGGGACAGGAAGCAATCAGCCCCAGCATTTT
CDR3: CSARGPTGTGSNQPQHF
size: medium-sized
J: TRBJ1-5
V: TRBV20-1
D: TRBD1

DNA: TGCAGCGAGAGGGTAGGGCTCGCTGAAGCTTTCTTT
CDR3: CSERVGLAEAFF
size: medium-sized
J: TRBJ1-1
V: TRBV29-1
D: -

DNA: TGTGCCAGCAGCCCCCTAGCGGGAGGGACCTATGAGCAGTTCTTC
CDR3: CASSPLAGGTYEQFF
size: medium-sized
J: TRBJ2-1
V: TRBV7-2
D: TRBD2

DNA: -
CDR3: CISVPEALTYEQCF
size: -
J: TRBJ2-7
V: TRBV7-5
D: -

DNA: TGTGCCAGCAGCTTAGGTCCCTACGGCGGGGGTATAGGAGAGACCCAGTACTTC
CDR3: CASSLGPYGGGIGETQYF
size: medium-sized
J: TRBJ2-5
V: TRBV7-2
D: TRBD2

DNA: TGTGCCAGCAGCTTGGGGACAGGCTATAATTCACCCCTCCACTTT
CDR3: CASSLGTGYNSPLHF
size: -
J: TRBJ1-6
V: TRBV7-6
D: TRBD1

DNA: TGCAGTGCTACCCAGGATGAGCGGGGGGACAATGAGCAGTTCTTC
CDR3: CSATQDERGDNEQFF
size: few
J: TRBJ2-1
V: TRBV20-1
D: TRBD2

DNA: TGCAGTGCTAGAGGAGGGGGGACTGCCAAAAACATTCAGTACTTC
CDR3: CSARGGGTAKNIQYF
size: medium-sized
J: TRBJ2-4
V: TRBV20-1
D: -

DNA: TGTGCCAGCAGCCGACAGGGGTTGTACACTGAAGCTTTCTTT
CDR3: CASSRQGLYTEAFF
size: medium-sized
J: TRBJ1-1
V: TRBV6-6
D: TRBD1

DNA: TGTGCCAGCAGCGAGGGCTTGGGGGGACAGTACTTC
CDR3: CASSEGLGGQYF
size: medium-sized
J: TRBJ2-5
V: TRBV7-3
D: -

DNA: TGTGCCAGCAGCCCGGACAGAGCTAGCTCCTACAATGAGCAGTTCTTC
CDR3: CASSPDRASSYNEQFF
size: -
J: TRBJ2-1
V: TRBV5-4
D: -

DNA: TGTGCCAGCAGTTTAGGCGGATTTAACTACGAGCAGTACTTC
CDR3: CASSLGGFNYEQYF
size: medium-sized
J: TRBJ2-7
V: TRBV28
D: -

DNA: TGTGCCAGCAGCAATCCCCAGGGGGCCTATTCACCCCTCCACTTT
CDR3: CASSNPQGAYSPLHF
size: -
J: TRBJ1-6
V: TRBV6-6
D: TRBD1

DNA: TGTGCCAGCAGTTTAGGGGGGCTCGAGCAGTACTTC
CDR3: CASSLGGLEQYF
size: medium-sized
J: TRBJ2-7
V: TRBV27
D: -

DNA: TGCGCCAGCAGCCCGGGACAGCCCAATCAGCCCCAGCATTTT
CDR3: CASSPGQPNQPQHF
size: medium-sized
J: TRBJ1-5
V: TRBV5-1
D: TRBD1

DNA: TGTGCCAGCAGCGAACAGGCTTACTCTGGAAACACCATATATTTT
CDR3: CASSEQAYSGNTIYF
size: few
J: TRBJ1-3
V: TRBV7-2
D: -

DNA: TGCAGTGCTACAAACCGTGGACAACCTAATTCACCCCTCCACTTT
CDR3: CSATNRGQPNSPLHF
size: medium-sized
J: TRBJ1-6
V: TRBV20-1
D: -

DNA: TGCGCCAGCAGCGGGGGGACTAGCGGGAGTTGGTACGAGCAGTACTTC
CDR3: CASSGGTSGSWYEQYF
size: few
J: TRBJ2-7
V: TRBV5-1
D: TRBD2

DNA: TGCAGTGCTCCAGGCGGAAACTCCTACAATGAGCAGTTCTTC
CDR3: CSAPGGNSYNEQFF
size: few
J: TRBJ2-1
V: TRBV20-1
D: -

DNA: TGTGCCAGCAGGCCGCCGGGGGCAGGGAATCAGCCCCAGCATTTT
CDR3: CASRPPGAGNQPQHF
size: medium-sized
J: TRBJ1-5
V: TRBV12-3/TRBV12-4
D: -

DNA: TGTGCCAGCAGTTACCGTGACAGCAATCAGCCCCAGCATTTT
CDR3: CASSYRDSNQPQHF
size: -
J: TRBJ1-5
V: TRBV6-2/TRBV6-3
D: -

DNA: TGTGCCAGCAGTCAACAGGGGAAGACCGGGGAGCTGTTTTTT
CDR3: CASSQQGKTGELFF
size: once
J: TRBJ2-2
V: TRBV27
D: TRBD1

DNA: TGCAGTGCTAGAGCCCCCGGGGACATTCAGTACTTC
CDR3: CSARAPGDIQYF
size: medium-sized
J: TRBJ2-4
V: TRBV20-1
D: -

DNA: TGCAGTGCTAGGCTGTACTCTGGAAACACCATATATTTT
CDR3: CSARLYSGNTIYF
size: medium-sized
J: TRBJ1-3
V: TRBV20-1
D: -

DNA: TGCGCCAGCCAAACGTCACCCACAGGGATCGGTGAAGCTTTCTTT
CDR3: CASQTSPTGIGEAFF
size: medium-sized
J: TRBJ1-1
V: TRBV5-1
D: -

DNA: TGTGCCAGCAGTGTAGGGGGGGCGCCGGTCTTTTTT
CDR3: CASSVGGAPVFF
size: medium-sized
J: TRBJ1-4
V: TRBV2
D: -

DNA: TGTGCCAGCAGTGGCCGGGACAGGGATAATTCACCCCTCCACTTT
CDR3: CASSGRDRDNSPLHF
size: medium-sized
J: TRBJ1-6
V: TRBV6-2/TRBV6-3
D: TRBD1

DNA: TGTGCCAGCAGCCTAGGACAGGGTGGGATAGGATACATTCAGTACTTC
CDR3: CASSLGQGGIGYIQYF
size: medium-sized
J: TRBJ2-4
V: TRBV7-2
D: TRBD1

DNA: TGTGCCATCGGGGAGGGGGGCAACACTGAAGCTTTCTTT
CDR3: CAIGEGGNTEAFF
size: -
J: TRBJ1-1
V: TRBV10-3
D: -

DNA: TGTGCCAGCAGTCCTGGGACAACCTCGAAAGATACGCAGTATTTT
CDR3: CASSPGTTSKDTQYF
size: -
J: TRBJ2-3
V: TRBV6-5
D: -

DNA: TGCAGTGCTAGCCCCACTAGCGGGAGCTACAATGAGCAGTTCTTC
CDR3: CSASPTSGSYNEQFF
size: -
J: TRBJ2-1
V: TRBV20-1
D: TRBD2

DNA: TGTGCCAGCAGTGGGGGACAGTCCAATCAGCCCCAGCATTTT
CDR3: CASSGGQSNQPQHF
size: medium-sized
J: TRBJ1-5
V: TRBV12-3/TRBV12-4
D: TRBD1

DNA: TGCAGTGCTAGAGATCTCTCGGCTAGCGGGAACTCCTACGAGCAGTACTTC
CDR3: CSARDLSASGNSYEQYF
size: medium-sized
J: TRBJ2-7
V: TRBV20-1
D: TRBD2

DNA: TGTGCCAGCAGCCAAGATTCCCCCCAGACAGGATTTAATCAGCCCCAGCATTTT
CDR3: CASSQDSPQTGFNQPQHF
size: medium-sized
J: TRBJ1-5
V: TRBV4-2
D: -

DNA: TGCAGTGCTAGAGGGGTTTCCGGGGAGCTGTTTTTT
CDR3: CSARGVSGELFF
size: medium-sized
J: TRBJ2-2
V: TRBV20-1
D: -

DNA: TGTGCCAGCAGTACCGGACTAGCGGGCACAGATACGCAGTATTTT
CDR3: CASSTGLAGTDTQYF
size: medium-sized
J: TRBJ2-3
V: TRBV6-5
D: TRBD2

DNA: TGTGCCAGCATTTTAGGGAGAGGGTTCGATGAAAAACTGTTTTTT
CDR3: CASILGRGFDEKLFF
size: medium-sized
J: TRBJ1-4
V: TRBV2
D: -

DNA: TGTGCCAGCAGCTTAGGGGGAGGGTATGGCTACACCTTC
CDR3: CASSLGGGYGYTF
size: medium-sized
J: TRBJ1-2
V: TRBV7-3
D: -

DNA: TGTGCCAGCTCACCGACTAGCGGGGACTACAATGAGCAGTTCTTC
CDR3: CASSPTSGDYNEQFF
size: few
J: TRBJ2-1
V: TRBV18
D: TRBD2

DNA: TGTGCCAGCAGTTTATCCTCAGTCACTAATGAAAAACTGTTTTTT
CDR3: CASSLSSVTNEKLFF
size: medium-sized
J: TRBJ1-4
V: TRBV27
D: -

DNA: TGTGCCAGCAGTTTGACTAGCGGCACAGATACGCAGTATTTT
CDR3: CASSLTSGTDTQYF
size: few
J: TRBJ2-3
V: TRBV7-2
D: TRBD2

DNA: TGCAGTGCTAGGACAGGGTTCCTAGCCAAAAACATTCAGTACTTC
CDR3: CSARTGFLAKNIQYF
size: medium-sized
J: TRBJ2-4
V: TRBV20-1
D: TRBD1

DNA: TGTGCCAGCAGCACAAATTACAATCAGCCCCAGCATTTT
CDR3: CASSTNYNQPQHF
size: medium-sized
J: TRBJ1-5
V: TRBV27
D: -

DNA: TGTGCCACCAGCAGAAACAAGGAGGGCTATGGCTACACCTTC
CDR3: CATSRNKEGYGYTF
size: medium-sized
J: TRBJ1-2
V: TRBV15
D: -

DNA: TGTGCCAGCAGCTTAGTAGAGAGGGGGAACACTGAAGCTTTCTTT
CDR3: CASSLVERGNTEAFF
size: few
J: TRBJ1-1
V: TRBV11-2
D: -

DNA: TGTGCCAGCAGCGGACTCGGAGGGGAGGGGCCCTACAATGAGCAGTTCTTC
CDR3: CASSGLGGEGPYNEQFF
size: medium-sized
J: TRBJ2-1
V: TRBV21-1
D: -

DNA: TGTGCCAGTAGTATAATGAGGGGTCAGGGAGAAAAACTGTTTTTT
CDR3: CASSIMRGQGEKLFF
size: medium-sized
J: TRBJ1-4
V: TRBV19
D: -

DNA: TGTGCCAGCAGTACCACCGACGGACGTAATGAAAAACTGTTTTTT
CDR3: CASSTTDGRNEKLFF
size: medium-sized
J: TRBJ1-4
V: TRBV6-5
D: -

DNA: TGCGCCAGCATCGCCGGGGACCAGACGAGTTATGGCTACACCTTC
CDR3: CASIAGDQTSYGYTF
size: medium-sized
J: TRBJ1-2
V: TRBV5-1
D: -

DNA: TGCGCCAGCAGCTTGGGCTCGGGCCAGAACACCGGGGAGCTGTTTTTT
CDR3: CASSLGSGQNTGELFF
size: -
J: TRBJ2-2
V: TRBV5-1
D: -

DNA: TGCAGCGCTAACCGGGGGGTGGCCTACGAGCAGTACTTC
CDR3: CSANRGVAYEQYF
size: -
J: TRBJ2-7
V: TRBV20-1
D: TRBD2

DNA: TGTGCCAGCAGCCAAGGCCAAGCGGGAGTCCCCGGGGAGCTGTTTTTT
CDR3: CASSQGQAGVPGELFF
size: -
J: TRBJ2-2
V: TRBV4-2
D: TRBD2

DNA: TGTGCCAGCAGTGGGAGCGGGAGGACGACAGATACGCAGTATTTT
CDR3: CASSGSGRTTDTQYF
size: medium-sized
J: TRBJ2-3
V: TRBV12-3/TRBV12-4
D: TRBD2